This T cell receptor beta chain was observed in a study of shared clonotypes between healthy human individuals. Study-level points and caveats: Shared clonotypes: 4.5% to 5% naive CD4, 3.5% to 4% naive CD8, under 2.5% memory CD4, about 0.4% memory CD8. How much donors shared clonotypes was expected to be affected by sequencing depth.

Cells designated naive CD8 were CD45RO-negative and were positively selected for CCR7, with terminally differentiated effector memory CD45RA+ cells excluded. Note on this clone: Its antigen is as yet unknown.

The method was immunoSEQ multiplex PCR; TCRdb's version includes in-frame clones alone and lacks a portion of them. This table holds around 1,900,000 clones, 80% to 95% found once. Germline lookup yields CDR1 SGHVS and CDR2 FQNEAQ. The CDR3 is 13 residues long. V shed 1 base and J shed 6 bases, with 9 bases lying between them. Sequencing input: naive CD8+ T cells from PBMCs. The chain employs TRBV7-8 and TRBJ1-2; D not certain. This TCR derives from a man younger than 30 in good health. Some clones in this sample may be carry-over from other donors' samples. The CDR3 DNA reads TGTGCCAGCAGCTTAGTACGCAGCAATGGCTACACCTTC. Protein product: CASSLVRSNGYTF. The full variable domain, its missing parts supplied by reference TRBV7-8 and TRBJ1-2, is GAGVSQSPRYKVAKRGQDVALRCDPISGHVSLFWYQQALGQGPEFLTYFQNEAQLDKSGLPSDRFFAERPEGSVSTLKIQRTQQEDSAVYLCASSLVRSNGYTFGSGTRLTVV.